One sample yielded the 10 T cell receptor beta chains listed below, sequenced in a study of blood T cells in healthy people across ages. A second PCR, run for about 6 to 11 cycles, used a sample-barcoded 5' primer plus a J-beta primer mix. Each CDR3 protein is one row after TCRdb ran MiXCR on the 5' RACE reads. The data hold some 940,000 distinct CDR3 sequences, with about 29% observed a single time. The same sample was also used in a study of T cells of mothers and their children.

The source material was blood. These receptors originate from a woman in her 40s in good health.

For this clonotype: A much larger clone differs by one base, so this may be a read error. The rearrangement links TRBV10-3 to TRBJ2-1; 7 positions match TRBD1. The J call may not be correct, given that the DNA end is closer to TRBJ2-7. Per the germline V gene, CDR1 is ENHRY and CDR2 is SYGVKD. CDR3 size: 15 residues. The CDR3 region is CAIKGQASSYNEQYF. DNA for the CDR3: TGTGCCATCAAAGGACAGGCTAGCTCCTACAATGAGCAGTACTTC.

Worth noting for this clonotype: Its ends do not fully match the called genes, so a read error is possible. The CDR3 nucleotides read TGTGTCAGCAGGGGGGCAGAAGATACGCAGTATTTT. Translating it yields CVSRGAEDTQYF. The genes are TRBV28 and TRBJ2-3, with D tentatively TRBD1 (7 bases). The CDR3 runs to 12 residues. The V gene's germline CDR1 is MDHEN and CDR2 SYDVKM.

A note on this clonotype: Germline is not matched at one junction end, which may reflect a read error. The V and J genes are TRBV3-1 and TRBJ1-6; D not certain. Germline CDR1 is LGHDT and CDR2 is YNNKEL (reference sequence). The CDR3 is 15 residues long. The CDR3 DNA follows: TGTGCCAGCAGCCAAGTGCAGTCGGAGAGTTCATCCCTCCACTTT. This codes for CASSQVQSESSSLHF.

The chain combines TRBV5-8 with TRBJ2-5, with 10 bases that match TRBD1. The better agreement between TRBJ2-7 and the DNA end casts doubt on the J call. The CDR3 spans 13 residues. Germline loops: CDR1 SGHTS, CDR2 YDEGEE. The chain's CDR3 is CASSFGTGDEQYF. The DNA of the CDR3 is TGTGCCAGCAGCTTTGGGACAGGGGACGAGCAGTACTTC.

The chain employs TRBV12-3 or TRBV12-4 and TRBJ2-4; 12 bases match TRBD2. CDR3 length: 14 residues. The J segment lost 13 bases and the V segment lost 8 bases, leaving 12 bases of the junction unmatched. The CDR3 reads CASLTSGGYNEQYF. The CDR3, as DNA: TGTGCCAGCCTTACTAGCGGGGGGTACAATGAGCAGTACTTC.

To note about this clonotype: Without the conserved terminal phenylalanine or tryptophan, this CDR3 likely stems from a read error. The chain combines TRBV29-1 with TRBJ2-5, with 8 bases matching TRBD2. Trimming took 5 bases from V and 2 from J; bases not matched to a gene: 10. Germline CDR1 reads SQVTM; CDR2 reads ANQGSEA. The length of the CDR3 is 15 residues. The CDR3 reads CSVLPERGSQETQYY. The CDR3 nucleotides are TGCAGCGTTCTACCGGAGCGGGGGTCTCAAGAGACCCAGTACTAC.

CDR3 loop: CASNYSENYGYTF. For the CDR3, the DNA is TGCGCCAGCAACTACTCAGAAAACTATGGCTACACCTTC. The chain employs TRBV4-1 and TRBJ1-2; no clear D. The CDR3 sequence is 13 residues long. Germline lookup yields CDR1 MGHRA and CDR2 YSYEKL. The V end was cut by 7 bases, the J end by 2 bases, with 11 bases between.

The V gene is TRBV4-1, the J gene TRBJ1-6; D perhaps matches TRBD1 (5 bases). There are 15 residues in the CDR3. The V end lost 2 bases, the J end lost 7 bases, and 12 bases lay between the germline ends. In germline, CDR1 is MGHRA, CDR2 YSYEKL. The CDR3 spells CASSQRRGENSPLHF. CDR3 DNA: TGCGCCAGCAGCCAACGGAGGGGAGAGAATTCACCCCTCCACTTT.

This clonotype was seen only a few times. The CDR3 DNA reads as TGCAGTGCTACAGTCTTAGGGGAAGGTGGCTACACCTTC. Residues: CSATVLGEGGYTF. The gene calls are TRBV20-1 and TRBJ1-2; maybe TRBD1 (5 bases). Trimming took 4 bases from V and 7 from J, leaving 16 bases between them. Germline CDR1 is DFQATT and CDR2 is SNEGSKA (reference sequence). CDR3 length equals 13 residues.

This clonotype was found a few times. CDR3 protein: CASSRADNQPQHF. CDR3 coding DNA: TGTGCCAGCTCACGGGCGGATAATCAGCCCCAGCATTTT. This chain connects TRBV18 to TRBJ1-5; no clear D. The V end lost 4 bases, the J end lost 4 bases, and 8 bases lay between the germline ends. The length of the CDR3 is 13 residues. Per germline, CDR1 KGHSH and CDR2 LQKENI.